A selection of T cell receptor beta chains follows, all from one sample in a study of technical replicates of blood from a few donors. Sequencing was performed with immunoSEQ multiplex PCR; in TCRdb, only in-frame clones are kept and a portion is missing. The sample has 75,000 to 90,000 clones, just under 95% seen once; the top ten hold 0.34%. Sequencing input: T cells isolated from PBMCs. These receptors all come from a human donor in good health. Each CDR3 is given with its conserved first and last residue. Fields, in order: clone size, J gene, V gene, CDR3 length, D gene, CDR3 DNA, CDR3 protein. The D gene is left open where the match is weak. Not every row has a clone size; where given, it reads once, few, many or a size class.

size: -; J: TRBJ2-2; V: TRBV6-5; length: 15; D: TRBD2; DNA: TGTGCCAGCGGGGGACTAGCGGGCTTCACCGGGGAGCTGTTTTTT; CDR3: CASGGLAGFTGELFF
size: -; J: TRBJ2-3; V: TRBV27; length: 16; D: TRBD1; DNA: TGTGCCAGCAGCCTGAGGACAGGGAGGAAGACAGATACGCAGTATTTT; CDR3: CASSLRTGRKTDTQYF
size: -; J: TRBJ2-4; V: TRBV9; length: 16; D: -; DNA: TGTGCCAGCAGCCTATCTAGGGGTTGGGTCAAAAACATTCAGTACTTC; CDR3: CASSLSRGWVKNIQYF
size: -; J: TRBJ1-1; V: TRBV6-1; length: 14; D: TRBD1; DNA: TGTGCCAGCAGTGCTCCCGGGACAGGGCTTGAAGCTTTCTTT; CDR3: CASSAPGTGLEAFF
size: -; J: TRBJ2-2; V: TRBV6-1; length: 14; D: TRBD1; DNA: TGTGCCAGCAGGCCGGGACAGGTCACCGGGGAGCTGTTTTTT; CDR3: CASRPGQVTGELFF
size: -; J: TRBJ1-5; V: TRBV4-3; length: 15; D: -; DNA: TGCGCCAGCAGCCAAGACTCGAGGAGCAATCAGCCCCAGCATTTT; CDR3: CASSQDSRSNQPQHF
size: -; J: TRBJ1-1; V: TRBV11-3; length: 12; D: -; DNA: TGTGCCAGCAGCTCGGACAGCCCGAGGGCTTTCTTT; CDR3: CASSSDSPRAFF
size: -; J: TRBJ2-5; V: TRBV7-3; length: 16; D: TRBD1; DNA: TGTGCCAGCAGCCCATTGGGACAGGGGGTCCAAGAGACCCAGTACTTC; CDR3: CASSPLGQGVQETQYF
size: -; J: TRBJ2-4; V: TRBV18; length: 17; D: -; DNA: TGTGCCAGCTCACCGCCATCTTCGGCGGGATTGAGGAACATTCAGTACTTC; CDR3: CASSPPSSAGLRNIQYF
size: -; J: TRBJ2-1; V: TRBV4-2; length: 13; D: -; DNA: TGTGCCAGCAGCGAACCAAGCCTCCGTGAGCAGTTCTTC; CDR3: CASSEPSLREQFF
size: once; J: TRBJ1-3; V: TRBV7-2; length: 15; D: TRBD1; DNA: TGTGCCAGCAGCTGGACAGGTGCCTCTGGAAACACCATATATTTT; CDR3: CASSWTGASGNTIYF
size: -; J: TRBJ2-2; V: TRBV30; length: 17; D: TRBD2; DNA: TGTGCCTGGAGCGATCTAGCGGGAGCCGGGAACTCCGGGAAGCTGTTTTTT; CDR3: CAWSDLAGAGNSGKLFF